The sequence of this T cell receptor beta chain was determined in a study of regulatory dendritic cells for organ transplantation. Study-wide results and caveats: The most alloreactive TCR clonotypes were found in resting memory CD8+ cells. Naive CD4+ and CD8+ repertoires were highly diverse; memory CD8+ was most oligoclonal.

Concerning this clone itself: Its antigen remains unknown.

Naive CD45RA+ and memory CD45RO+ CD4+ or CD8+ T cells were FACS-sorted. The table came from immunoSEQ multiplex PCR; TCRdb's copy has only in-frame clones and leaves some out. The table records some 35,000 clones, 85% to 90% of them present only once. The source material was naive CD4+ T cells from blood. Subset indicated: CD45RA+ naive T cells. The sequence was obtained from a human donor in good health.

CDR3 sequence (DNA): TGTGCCAGTAGTATAGGGGCGGCTGGCTACACCTTC. Translating gives CASSIGAAGYTF. The chain uses TRBV19 and TRBJ1-2; no clear D gene. V was clipped by 1 base and J by 7 bases, with 7 bases between them. The CDR3 contains 12 residues. In germline, CDR1 is LNHDA, CDR2 SQIVND (reference sequence).